This T cell receptor beta chain emerged from a study of blood T cells in healthy people across ages. Background on the study: About one barcoded beta molecule per two T cells was the capture yield of template switching.

V was pared by 3 bases and J by 5 bases, with 4 bases of the junction left unmatched. CDR1 is SEHNR and CDR2 is FQNEAQ in the germline V gene (reference sequence). This CDR3 spans 14 amino acids. Together with a sample-barcoded 5' primer, a J-beta primer mix was included in a second PCR lasting roughly 6 to 12 cycles. Through a template-switch adaptor with 12 random nucleotides, each cDNA molecule received a tag. All samples gave at least 2.5 million CDR3-containing paired-end reads. TCRdb called the 5' RACE reads again in MiXCR, with one record for every CDR3 protein. The top ten hold around 2.1% of the sample, which has roughly 2 million distinct CDR3 sequences, roughly 50% seen once.

What was sequenced was blood. The V gene is TRBV7-9, the J gene TRBJ2-4; 7 bases agree with TRBD2. The source of this sequence is a woman in her forties in good health. CDR3 sequence reads: CASSFGTIQNIQYF. As DNA, the CDR3 is TGTGCCAGCAGCTTCGGGACTATCCAAAACATTCAGTACTTC.